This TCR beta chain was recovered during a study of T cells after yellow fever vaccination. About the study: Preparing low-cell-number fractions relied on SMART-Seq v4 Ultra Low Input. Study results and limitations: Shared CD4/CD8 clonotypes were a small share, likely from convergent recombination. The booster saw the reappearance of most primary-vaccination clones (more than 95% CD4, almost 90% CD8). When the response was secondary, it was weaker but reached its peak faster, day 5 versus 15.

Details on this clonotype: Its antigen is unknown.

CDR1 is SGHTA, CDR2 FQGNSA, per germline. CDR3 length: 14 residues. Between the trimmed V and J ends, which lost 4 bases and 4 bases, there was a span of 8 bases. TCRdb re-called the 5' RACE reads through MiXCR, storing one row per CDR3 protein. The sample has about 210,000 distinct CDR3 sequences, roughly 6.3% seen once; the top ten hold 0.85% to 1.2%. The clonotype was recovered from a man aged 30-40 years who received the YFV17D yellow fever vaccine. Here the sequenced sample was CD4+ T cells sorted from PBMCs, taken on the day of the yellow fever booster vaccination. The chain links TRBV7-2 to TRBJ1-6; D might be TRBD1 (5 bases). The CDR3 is CASSSRDYNSPLHF. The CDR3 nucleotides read TGTGCCAGCAGCTCCAGGGATTATAATTCACCCCTCCACTTT. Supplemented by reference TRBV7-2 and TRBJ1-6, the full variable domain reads GAGVSQSPSNKVTEKGKDVELRCDPISGHTALYWYRQSLGQGLEFLIYFQGNSAPDKSGLPSDRFSAERTGGSVSTLTIQRTQQEDSAVYLCASSSRDYNSPLHFGNGTRLTVT.